A single count supports the clone carrying this T cell receptor (beta chain). What it binds is unknown. Sequencing was performed with immunoSEQ multiplex PCR; in TCRdb, only in-frame clones are kept and a portion is missing. This table holds 260,000 or so clones, 90% found once. The germline V gene has CDR1 ENHRY and CDR2 SYGVKD. CDR3 length: 13 amino acids. Trimming cost V 10 bases and J 6 bases; bases outside gene matches: 9. This specimen comes from a study of cytomegalovirus exposure and HLA in healthy donors. General observations from the study: It was reported that the classifier diagnosed cytomegalovirus status with high specificity and sensitivity in both the original and validation cohorts. A few of the chains that were CMV-associated were confirmed in vitro to be specific for CMV antigens. Many donors carried some public TCRs, although rarity characterized most TCR sequences.

This chain links TRBV10-3 with TRBJ2-3; TRBD1 matches at 8 bases. The sample consisted of PBMCs. This receptor was taken from a woman in her twenties or thirties in good health and CMV-seronegative. The CDR3 reads CATGRTGTDTQYF. Written as DNA, the CDR3 is TGTGCCACCGGTAGGACAGGGACGGATACGCAGTATTTT.